What follows are 15 T cell receptor beta chains derived from one specimen sequenced in a study of blood T cell repertoires in COVID-19. The assay was immunoSEQ multiplex PCR, and TCRdb's table has in-frame clones only and misses some. The sample holds 180,000 or so clones; around 85% are singletons and the top ten take around 3%. Source material: peripheral blood. These receptors were collected from a man between 60 and 75 years old with acute or convalescent COVID-19.

J is TRBJ2-7 and V is TRBV27; D might be TRBD2 (6 bases). Germline V CDR1 and CDR2: MNHEY, SMNVEV (reference sequence). The CDR3 is 14 residues long. The V gene lost 2 bases and the J gene lost 2 bases, with 10 bases spanning the gap. CDR3 DNA sequence: TGTGCCAGCAGTTTAGGCGCGGGGACCTACGAGCAGTACTTC. This translates into CASSLGAGTYEQYF.

This chain links TRBV5-4 with TRBJ2-7; D gene ambiguous. The length of the CDR3 is 15 residues. The V gene lost 0 bases and the J gene lost 2 bases, with 12 bases spanning the gap. CDR1 SGHNT and CDR2 YYREEE come from the germline V gene (reference sequence). The CDR3 loop is CASSLALTPAYEQYF. For the CDR3, the DNA is TGTGCCAGCAGCTTGGCGTTGACTCCAGCCTACGAGCAGTACTTC.

The rearrangement uses TRBV4-2 and TRBJ2-2, with 8 bases identical to TRBD1. The CDR3 consists of 16 residues. The V gene's germline CDR1 is LGHNA and CDR2 YNFKEQ. With V trimmed by 1 base and J by 1 base, 2 bases remained unmatched. The CDR3 loop reads CASSQGTGMNTGELFF. CDR3 DNA sequence: TGTGCCAGCAGCCAAGGGACAGGGATGAACACCGGGGAGCTGTTTTTT.

This clone has only a few counts. The rearrangement joins TRBV27 to TRBJ1-2; 8 bases match TRBD1. Trimming cost V 6 bases and J 5 bases; bases outside gene matches: 11. CDR3 size: 15 residues. The V gene's germline CDR1 is MNHEY and CDR2 SMNVEV (reference sequence). Here the CDR3 DNA reads TGTGCCAGCAGCCCAGCAGGGGGCTATATTTATGGCTACACCTTC. Residues: CASSPAGGYIYGYTF.

The chain employs TRBV27 and TRBJ1-5, with D possibly being TRBD1 (5 bases). This CDR3 region has 14 residues. V was clipped by 6 bases and J by 6 bases, with 15 bases between them. Germline lookup yields CDR1 MNHEY and CDR2 SMNVEV (reference sequence). The CDR3 is CASSLQGGAQPQHF. The CDR3 nucleotides are TGTGCCAGCAGCCTCCAGGGAGGGGCTCAGCCCCAGCATTTT.

This clone was found a few times. The chain recombines TRBV27 with TRBJ1-1; D perhaps matches TRBD1 (6 bases). Germline loops: CDR1 MNHEY, CDR2 SMNVEV (reference sequence). The CDR3 totals 15 residues. Trimming took 9 bases from V and 1 from J, leaving 18 bases between them. The CDR3 spells CASVKRGGWNTEAFF. The CDR3 DNA sequence: TGTGCCAGTGTTAAGCGGGGGGGCTGGAACACTGAAGCTTTCTTT.

The chain couples TRBV19 to TRBJ2-4, with TRBD1 matching 8 bases. The CDR3 consists of 14 residues. Per germline, CDR1 LNHDA and CDR2 SQIVND (reference sequence). V lost 5 bases to trimming and J lost 5 bases; unmatched junction nucleotides: 5. The CDR3 nucleotides read TGTGCCAGTAGTGTGACAGGGGCTGAAAACATTCAGTACTTC. Translating gives CASSVTGAENIQYF.

This sequence joins TRBV21-1 and TRBJ1-1; TRBD1 reflects the table's D call only, with no check against the DNA. TRBV21-1 is deemed a pseudogene. This CDR3 is 14 amino acids long. CDR3 in amino acids: CASRTDSMNTEAFF. CDR3 bases: TGTGCCAGCAGGACGGACAGTATGAACACTGAAGCTTTCTTT.

This clone was observed a few times. This sequence joins TRBV7-9 and TRBJ2-7; a possible D gene is TRBD1 (6 bases). This CDR3 is 18 amino acids long. V was clipped by 2 bases and J by 4 bases, with 24 bases between them. Germline CDR1 and CDR2: SEHNR and FQNEAQ (reference sequence). As DNA, the CDR3 is TGTGCCAGCAGCTTAATCTCGGGAAGGGCCGAGGGGGTATACGAGCAGTACTTC. Its protein product is CASSLISGRAEGVYEQYF.

CDR3 coding DNA: TGTGCCAGCAGCCGGACTAGCGGGACGTCCTACAATGAGCAGTTCTTC. Translated, it gives CASSRTSGTSYNEQFF. This chain uses TRBV7-2 with TRBJ2-1; 12 nucleotides agree with TRBD2. V was pared by 5 bases and J by 1 base, with 3 bases of the junction left unmatched. The germline gives CDR1 SGHTA, CDR2 FQGNSA. CDR3 length: 16 residues.

The genes are TRBV5-8 and TRBJ1-2, with 7 bases lining up with TRBD1. V was pared by 4 bases and J by 2 bases, with 17 bases of the junction left unmatched. The CDR3 runs to 18 residues. Germline CDR1 and CDR2: SGHTS and YDEGEE. This CDR3 is CASSNDRALQSHNYGYTF. The CDR3 nucleotides are TGTGCCAGCAGCAATGACAGGGCGCTTCAATCTCACAACTATGGCTACACCTTC.

The rearrangement uses TRBV7-9 and TRBJ1-1; D remains unclear. Germline V lookup: CDR1 SEHNR, CDR2 FQNEAQ (reference sequence). Between the trimmed V and J ends, which lost 6 bases and 0 bases, there was a span of 14 bases. The CDR3 runs to 15 residues. CDR3 loop: CASSLQTRLNTEAFF. The CDR3, as DNA: TGTGCCAGCAGTCTTCAGACTCGATTGAACACTGAAGCTTTCTTT.

The V gene is TRBV10-3, the J gene TRBJ2-5, with 8 positions matching TRBD1. Germline-derived CDR1 and CDR2 are ENHRY and SYGVKD. This CDR3 region has 17 residues. The junction had 12 bases not matched to a gene; V was cut back by 2 bases and J by 4 bases. CDR3 nucleotide sequence: TGTGCCATCAGTGAGAAGGGGGGACAGGCCCGAGGAGAGACCCAGTACTTC. This sequence encodes CAISEKGGQARGETQYF.

This clone was seen a few times. The V and J genes are TRBV2 and TRBJ1-6; TRBD1 matches at 9 bases. Germline values: CDR1 SNHLY, CDR2 FYNNEI. The J segment lost 11 bases and the V segment lost 0 bases, leaving 8 bases of the junction unmatched. CDR3 length: 16 residues. CDR3 residues: CASSEATGTGRAPLHF. The CDR3, as DNA: TGTGCCAGCAGTGAAGCGACCGGGACAGGGAGGGCACCCCTCCACTTT.

The J gene is TRBJ2-1, the V gene TRBV4-1; the match to TRBD1 covers 10 bases. CDR1 MGHRA and CDR2 YSYEKL come from the germline V gene. The CDR3 has 16 amino acids. Trimming removed 2 bases from V and 6 bases from J; junction bases left unmatched: 7. CDR3 residues: CASSQTPGTGVNEQFF. The DNA for the CDR3 is TGCGCCAGCAGCCAAACGCCCGGGACAGGGGTCAATGAGCAGTTCTTC.